The 3 T cell receptor beta chains listed next were all sequenced from one sample in a study of cytomegalovirus exposure and HLA in healthy donors. Primers included in the PCR were 60 Vbeta and 13 Jbeta primers. The method was immunoSEQ multiplex PCR; TCRdb's version includes in-frame clones alone and lacks a portion of them. This sample's clone table lists more than 95,000 clones. What was sequenced was PBMCs. All receptors come from a man in his late teens or twenties in good health and CMV-seronegative.

The V call is TRBV28, the J call TRBJ1-1; perhaps TRBD1 as D (6 bases). Germline V gene lookup returns CDR1 MDHEN and CDR2 SYDVKM. Deletions cut 7 bases from V and 3 bases from J, with 15 bases between. This CDR3 region has 14 residues. CDR3 loop: CASTQGNWDTEAFF. The CDR3 DNA sequence: TGTGCCAGCACACAGGGAAATTGGGACACTGAAGCTTTCTTT.

The rearrangement joins TRBV4-2 to TRBJ2-7, with D maybe TRBD2 (6 bases). Deletions cut 3 bases from V and 9 bases from J, with 24 bases between. The CDR3 length is 16 residues. Germline V CDR1 and CDR2: LGHNA, YNFKEQ. CDR3 region: CASSQGPAGFSLGQYF. Written as DNA, the CDR3 is TGTGCCAGCAGCCAGGGCCCCGCGGGATTTAGTTTAGGGCAGTACTTC.

The chain joins TRBV6-5 to TRBJ2-1, with 10 bases identical to TRBD2. V shed 1 base and J 6 bases; nucleotides not matched to a gene: 3. CDR3 length equals 15 residues. CDR1 is MNHEY, CDR2 SVGAGI, per germline. The CDR3 sequence: CASSYLAGGGNEQFF. CDR3 in DNA: TGTGCCAGCAGTTACTTAGCGGGGGGTGGCAATGAGCAGTTCTTC.